This TCR beta chain was captured by sequencing in a study of OX40 agonist ivuxolimab in advanced cancers. Study conclusions and caveats: Within 6 weeks, CD4+ and CD8+ blood T cells expanded clonally at 0.1 to 3.0 mg/kg. Patients who responded partially at 0.1-3.0 mg/kg showed clonal expansion ranking among the lowest. Which antigen the expanded peripheral T cells recognized is unknown. More expanded clones were found, on average, in CD8+ than in CD4+ T cells.

The CDR3 runs to 13 residues. Germline V lookup: CDR1 SGHRS, CDR2 YFSETQ. V gave up 1 base and J gave up 8 bases; unmatched junction bases: 3. As for this clone: The antigen remains unidentified.

Clones were sequenced by immunoSEQ multiplex PCR, and TCRdb holds only the in-frame ones, with some missing. The sample shows approximately 44,000 clones, under 90% of them seen only once. The input for sequencing was CD4+ or CD8+ T cells sorted from blood, taken in a trial of the OX40 agonist ivuxolimab. This TCR was recovered from an adult with an advanced solid tumor such as melanoma, head and neck, liver or kidney cancer. The rearrangement links TRBV5-1 to TRBJ2-4, with 7 bases matching TRBD1. Written as DNA, the CDR3 is TGCGCCAGCAGCTTGCGACAGGGCGACATTCAGTACTTC. Amino acid sequence: CASSLRQGDIQYF.